These 8 T cell receptor beta chains were sequenced from one sample in a study of blood T cell repertoires in COVID-19. Profiled with immunoSEQ multiplex PCR; TCRdb holds only in-frame clones, not every one. Among approximately 150,000 clones, less than 90% were seen once, and the ten largest hold about 8.1%. Source material: peripheral blood. These receptors were obtained from a man between 25 and 39 years old with COVID-19, enrolled during active disease.

This chain joins TRBV9 and TRBJ2-3, with TRBD2 identical over 14 bases. V lost 2 bases and J lost 4; bases outside the gene matches: 6. The CDR3 runs 17 residues. The germline CDR1 and CDR2 sequences are SGDLS and YYNGEE. CDR3 region: CASSVLGTSGRPDTQYF. CDR3 in DNA: TGTGCCAGCAGCGTGCTCGGGACTAGCGGGAGACCAGATACGCAGTATTTT.

This chain joins TRBV28 and TRBJ2-7; 7 nucleotides match TRBD1. The junction had 3 bases not matched to a gene; V was cut back by 6 bases and J by 1 base. CDR3 size: 13 residues. The V gene's germline CDR1 is MDHEN and CDR2 SYDVKM. CDR3 sequence (DNA): TGTGCCAGCAGCCGACAGGGTTCCTACGAGCAGTACTTC. Its translation: CASSRQGSYEQYF.

This chain links TRBV2 with TRBJ2-1, with 12 positions matching TRBD1. V shed 8 bases, J shed 7 bases, and the junction held 12 bases outside the gene matches. Germline V CDR1 and CDR2: SNHLY, FYNNEI. The CDR3 has 16 amino acids. The CDR3 region has the DNA TGTGCCAGCGCCCCGCTCGGGACAGGGGGCTTAAATGAGCAGTTCTTC. This encodes CASAPLGTGGLNEQFF.

The chain is built from TRBV13 and TRBJ2-5; 9 positions match TRBD2. The CDR3 has 15 amino acids. V dropped 5 bases and J dropped 4; count of bases not matched to a gene: 8. The germline CDR1 and CDR2 sequences are PRHDT and FYEKMQ (reference sequence). Written as DNA, the CDR3 is TGTGCCAGCAGCGATAATAGCGGGAGTGCAGAGACCCAGTACTTC. This gives the protein CASSDNSGSAETQYF.

This chain connects TRBV28 to TRBJ2-7; 7 positions match TRBD1. J lost 7 bases, V lost 6 bases, and 12 bases had no gene match. The CDR3 loop spans 14 amino acids. CDR1 MDHEN and CDR2 SYDVKM come from the germline V gene. DNA for the CDR3: TGTGCCAGCAGACCCCGGGACAGAGTAAAAGAGCAGTACTTC. Its protein product is CASRPRDRVKEQYF.

The genes are TRBV28 and TRBJ2-7, with 7 bases identical to TRBD1. This CDR3 has 15 amino acids. Trimming cost V 10 bases and J 0 bases; bases outside gene matches: 12. Germline V CDR1 and CDR2: MDHEN, SYDVKM. The CDR3 spells CATRLGQFSSYEQYF. The CDR3 DNA is TGTGCCACCCGATTGGGACAGTTCAGCTCCTACGAGCAGTACTTC.

The chain links TRBV5-5 to TRBJ2-1, with TRBD2 identical over 8 bases. This CDR3 comprises 15 residues. Losses at the gene ends were 1 base for V and 4 bases for J; bases not matched to a gene: 4. CDR1 is SGHKS and CDR2 is YYEKEE in the germline V gene (reference sequence). The CDR3 nucleotides read TGTGCCAGCAGCTTGCCGGGAGGGGGATACAATGAGCAGTTCTTC. As protein: CASSLPGGGYNEQFF.

The chain carries TRBV28 and TRBJ2-7; 7 nucleotides line up with TRBD1. Germline CDR1 is MDHEN and CDR2 is SYDVKM. The length of the CDR3 is 12 residues. V gave up 6 bases and J gave up 6 bases; unmatched junction bases: 5. The CDR3 is CASSIDRVEQYF. CDR3 in DNA: TGTGCCAGCAGCATAGACAGGGTCGAGCAGTACTTC.